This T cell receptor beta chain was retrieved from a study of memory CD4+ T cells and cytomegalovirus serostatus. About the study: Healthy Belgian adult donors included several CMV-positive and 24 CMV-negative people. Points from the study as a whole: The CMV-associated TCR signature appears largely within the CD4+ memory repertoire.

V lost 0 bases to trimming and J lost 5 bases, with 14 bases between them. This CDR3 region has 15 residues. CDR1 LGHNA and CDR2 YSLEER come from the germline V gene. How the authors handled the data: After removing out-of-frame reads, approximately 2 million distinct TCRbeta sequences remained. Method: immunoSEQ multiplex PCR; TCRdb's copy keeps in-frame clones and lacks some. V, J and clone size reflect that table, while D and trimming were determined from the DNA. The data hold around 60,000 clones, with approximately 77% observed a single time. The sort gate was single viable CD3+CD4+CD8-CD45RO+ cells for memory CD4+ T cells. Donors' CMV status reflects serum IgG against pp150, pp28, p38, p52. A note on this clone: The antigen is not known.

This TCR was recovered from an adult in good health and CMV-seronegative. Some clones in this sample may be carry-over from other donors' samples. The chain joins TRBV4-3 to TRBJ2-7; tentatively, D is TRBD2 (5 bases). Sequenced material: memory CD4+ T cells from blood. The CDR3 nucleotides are TGCGCCAGCAGCCAAGAACGCGGAGGTTTCGACGAGCAGTACTTC. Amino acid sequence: CASSQERGGFDEQYF.